Presented here are 16 T cell receptor beta chains from one specimen sequenced in a study of blood T cell repertoires in COVID-19. Sequenced by immunoSEQ multiplex PCR; TCRdb stores in-frame clones only, minus some. This sample yields about 95,000 clones, of which roughly nine tenths are seen a single time; around 3.4% belongs to the top ten. Sequencing was done on a sample of peripheral blood. All receptors derive from an older woman with acute or convalescent COVID-19.

This chain links TRBV27 with TRBJ2-7, with 8 bases identical to TRBD2. In germline, CDR1 is MNHEY, CDR2 SMNVEV (reference sequence). Germline trimming cut 5 bases from V and 3 bases from J; bases unmatched to any gene: 6. The CDR3 is 14 residues long. CDR3 sequence: CASSPGAGDYEQYV. CDR3 sequence (DNA): TGTGCCAGCAGTCCGGGAGCGGGGGACTACGAGCAGTACGTC.

The gene calls are TRBV5-4 and TRBJ2-3; D possibly corresponds to TRBD2 (5 bases). Germline V gene lookup returns CDR1 SGHNT and CDR2 YYREEE (reference sequence). V gave up 4 bases and J gave up 0 bases, with 21 bases separating them. The CDR3 is 18 amino acids. In nucleotides, the CDR3 is TGTGCCAGCAGCCTACTAGGCACCGTCTTAACTAGCACAGATACGCAGTATTTT. As protein: CASSLLGTVLTSTDTQYF.

This clone showed up just once. The chain is built from TRBV5-1 and TRBJ2-1; D might be TRBD2 (5 bases). The CDR3 has 16 amino acids. V lost 0 bases, J lost 10 bases, and 20 bases lay in between. Germline CDR1 SGHRS, CDR2 YFSETQ. CDR3 residues: CASSLVGGVGASEQFF. CDR3 bases: TGCGCCAGCAGCTTGGTTGGAGGAGTCGGAGCGTCCGAGCAGTTCTTC.

The CDR3, as DNA: TGTGCCAGCAGCTCCTCTTTAGGGGGGTCTAGCGGGAGAGCTAGCACAGATACGCAGTATTTT. Translating gives CASSSSLGGSSGRASTDTQYF. The rearrangement uses TRBV3-1 (or the pseudogene TRBV3-2) and TRBJ2-3; TRBD2 agrees at 10 bases. The V and J ends lost 5 bases and 0 bases, in that order; junction bases with no gene match: 20. Looked up from germline, CDR1 is LGHDT and CDR2 is YNNKEL (reference sequence). There are 21 residues in the CDR3.

This clone was seen a few times. The chain carries TRBV28 and TRBJ1-1; the D is unclear. Germline lookup yields CDR1 MDHEN and CDR2 SYDVKM. V was trimmed by 3 bases and J by 4 bases, leaving 15 bases between them. There are 15 residues in the CDR3. Here the CDR3 DNA reads TGTGCCAGCAGTTTCCGTCCTTACACGGGCACTGAAGCTTTCTTT. Its translation is CASSFRPYTGTEAFF. Complete variable domain (other parts from reference TRBV28 and TRBJ1-1): DVKVTQSSRYLVKRTGEKVFLECVQDMDHENMFWYRQDPGLGLRLIYFSYDVKMKEKGDIPEGYSVSREKKERFSLILESASTNQTSMYLCASSFRPYTGTEAFFGQGTRLTVV.

This clone has more than one count but fewer than ten. This chain connects TRBV24-1 to TRBJ1-1, with 12 bases identical to TRBD1. From germline, CDR1 is KGHDR and CDR2 SFDVKD. With 8 bases clipped from V and 6 bases from J, the junction kept 6 bases outside the gene matches. This CDR3 is 14 amino acids long. CDR3 residues: CATTRDRGLSEAFF. The DNA of the CDR3 is TGTGCCACCACCAGGGACAGGGGGCTGTCTGAAGCTTTCTTT.

This chain joins TRBV28 and TRBJ2-1; D is possibly TRBD2 (5 bases). Germline V CDR1 and CDR2: MDHEN, SYDVKM. Trimming cost V 3 bases and J 0 bases, with 9 bases left between them. CDR3 length: 15 residues. DNA for the CDR3: TGTGCCAGCAGTTTGAGCGGCAGCTCCTACAATGAGCAGTTCTTC. Encoded protein: CASSLSGSSYNEQFF.

This chain links TRBV7-9 with TRBJ2-5; 7 bases match TRBD2. After removal of 2 bases from V and 4 bases from J, the junction contained 10 bases not matched to a gene. Germline loops: CDR1 SEHNR, CDR2 FQNEAQ (reference sequence). The CDR3 has 16 amino acids. The CDR3 spells CASSLRDYQLTETQYF. CDR3 DNA: TGTGCCAGCAGCTTAAGGGACTACCAATTAACAGAGACCCAGTACTTC.

The chain uses TRBV30 and TRBJ1-1; 9 nucleotides align to TRBD1. With 5 bases clipped from V and 1 base from J, the junction kept 2 bases outside the gene matches. The CDR3 has 13 amino acids. Germline V gene lookup returns CDR1 GTSNPN and CDR2 SVGIG (reference sequence). CDR3 coding DNA: TGTGCCTGGCCGGGACAGGGGAACACTGAAGCTTTCTTT. This sequence encodes CAWPGQGNTEAFF.

The J gene is TRBJ1-2, the V gene TRBV5-1; the D gene is possibly TRBD1 (5 bases). The CDR3 is 13 residues long. V lost 0 bases, J lost 6 bases, and 9 bases lay in between. Germline lookup yields CDR1 SGHRS and CDR2 YFSETQ. In DNA, the CDR3 is TGCGCCAGCAGCTTGGGTGGCAGGGATGGCTACACCTTC. Amino acids: CASSLGGRDGYTF.

This clone was detected only a few times. V and J are TRBV28 and TRBJ1-2; 11 bases line up with TRBD1. V lost 2 bases to trimming and J lost 4 bases; unmatched junction nucleotides: 6. The CDR3 runs 16 residues. CDR1 and CDR2 from the germline V gene are MDHEN and SYDVKM. DNA of the CDR3: TGTGCCAGCAGTTTAGGCGGAGGACAGGGGGCCTATGGCTACACCTTC. It specifies CASSLGGGQGAYGYTF.

V and J are TRBV7-9 and TRBJ1-6; maybe TRBD1 (5 bases). With 6 bases removed from V and 3 bases from J, the gap between germline ends came to 15 bases. The germline CDR1 and CDR2 sequences are SEHNR and FQNEAQ (reference sequence). The CDR3 has 16 residues. CDR3 in amino acids: CASSGAWGVYNSPLHF. The CDR3 nucleotides are TGTGCCAGCAGTGGGGCGTGGGGGGTCTATAATTCACCCCTCCACTTT.

The genes are TRBV28 and TRBJ2-1; 11 positions agree with TRBD2. Germline V gene data show CDR1 as MDHEN and CDR2 as SYDVKM. The V segment lost 6 bases and the J segment 4 bases; nucleotides outside the gene matches: 5. CDR3 size: 15 residues. The CDR3 DNA reads as TGTGCCAGCAGCGTGGCTAGCGGGGGGTACAATGAGCAGTTCTTC. Translation: CASSVASGGYNEQFF.

The V call is TRBV30, the J call TRBJ2-7, with 9 bases that match TRBD1. The CDR3 consists of 17 residues. Germline lookup yields CDR1 GTSNPN and CDR2 SVGIG (reference sequence). V shed 2 bases and J 0 bases; nucleotides not matched to a gene: 11. CDR3 protein: CAWSPTPGTGSSYEQYF. In nucleotides, the CDR3 is TGTGCCTGGAGTCCAACCCCCGGGACAGGGTCCTCCTACGAGCAGTACTTC.

The V call is TRBV10-1, the J call TRBJ2-7; TRBD2 matches 7 bases. Germline lookup yields CDR1 WNHNN and CDR2 SYGVQD (reference sequence). The trim removed 6 bases at V and 7 bases at J, leaving 3 bases unmatched. The CDR3 loop spans 11 amino acids. CDR3 nucleotide sequence: TGCGCCAGCAGGCCGCGGGGGGAGCAGTACGTC. Translation gives CASRPRGEQYV.

The chain is built from TRBV28 and TRBJ1-2; weak D call: TRBD1 (5 bases). The CDR3 spans 14 residues. The germline V gene encodes CDR1 MDHEN and CDR2 SYDVKM. V was cut by 10 bases and J by 8 bases, with 23 bases left in between. CDR3 nucleotides: TGTGCCATCTGGGGCGCGGCAGGTTCGGGCGGCTACACCTTC. Translation: CAIWGAAGSGGYTF.